These 15 T cell receptor beta chains came from one sample sequenced in a study of cytomegalovirus exposure and HLA in healthy donors. Primers included in the PCR were 60 Vbeta and 13 Jbeta primers. Measured with immunoSEQ multiplex PCR; TCRdb has only the in-frame clones, and not every one. The sample has some 28,000 clones, roughly 66% seen once; the top ten hold around 43%. The sample taken for sequencing was PBMCs. All receptors derive from a male donor in good health and CMV-seropositive.

The chain employs TRBV2 and TRBJ1-6; 7 bases are a match to TRBD1. In germline, CDR1 is SNHLY, CDR2 FYNNEI. This CDR3 contains 18 residues. Unmatched junction bases numbered 17, after V lost 5 bases and J lost 7 bases. CDR3 amino acids: CASSPLDSGQAINSPLHF. For the CDR3, the DNA is TGTGCCAGCAGTCCCCTCGACTCAGGACAGGCTATCAATTCACCCCTCCACTTT.

This chain connects TRBV6-4 to TRBJ2-2; 9 bases match TRBD2. The CDR3 is 15 residues long. Germline CDR1 is MRHNA and CDR2 is SNTAGT. V dropped 3 bases and J dropped 7; count of bases not matched to a gene: 6. CDR3 in amino acids: CASSEVAGASGELFF. In DNA, the CDR3 is TGTGCCAGCAGTGAGGTAGCGGGAGCGAGCGGGGAGCTGTTTTTT.

The chain combines TRBV5-6 with TRBJ2-7, with 11 nucleotides matching TRBD1. CDR1 and CDR2 from the germline V gene are SGHDT and YYEEEE. CDR3 length equals 14 residues. Trimming removed 2 bases from V and 10 bases from J; junction bases left unmatched: 8. CDR3 in DNA: TGTGCCAGCAGCTTCGCCGGGACAGGGGGTAAACAGTACTTC. Its protein product is CASSFAGTGGKQYF.

The chain combines TRBV7-3 with TRBJ2-1; 9 bases are a match to TRBD2. Trimming cost V 2 bases and J 7 bases; bases outside gene matches: 9. Germline V CDR1 and CDR2: SGHTA, FQGTGA. The CDR3 runs 16 residues. CDR3 region: CASSLDAGGPYNEQFF. The DNA for the CDR3 is TGTGCCAGCAGCTTAGACGCGGGAGGGCCATATAATGAGCAGTTCTTC.

The chain joins TRBV4-1 to TRBJ2-2; 10 bases align to TRBD2. This CDR3 comprises 15 residues. Trimming removed 4 bases from V and 5 bases from J; junction bases left unmatched: 4. Germline V gene lookup returns CDR1 MGHRA and CDR2 YSYEKL. The CDR3 DNA reads as TGCGCCAGCAGCCGACGGACTAGCGGAACCGGGGAGCTGTTTTTT. Translated, it gives CASSRRTSGTGELFF.

The chain joins TRBV28 to TRBJ2-7, with 7 bases aligning to TRBD2. The CDR3 loop spans 13 amino acids. The trim removed 6 bases at V and 3 bases at J, leaving 5 bases unmatched. Germline V CDR1 and CDR2: MDHEN, SYDVKM. CDR3 sequence (DNA): TGTGCCAGCAGGGAAGGGACTAACTACGAGCAGTACTTC. Amino acids: CASREGTNYEQYF.

The V call is TRBV28, the J call TRBJ1-1; 7 bases match TRBD1. V dropped 7 bases and J dropped 13; count of bases not matched to a gene: 18. The CDR3 sequence is 14 residues long. Germline values: CDR1 MDHEN, CDR2 SYDVKM. The CDR3 DNA reads as TGTGCCAGCACCAAAACCGGCGGCTTGGGACAGAATTTCTTT. Protein: CASTKTGGLGQNFF.

The V and J genes are TRBV11-2 and TRBJ2-5; 8 bases line up with TRBD1. CDR3 length: 15 residues. The ends lost 5 bases at V and 4 bases at J; junction bases unmatched: 9. Germline loops: CDR1 SGHAT, CDR2 FQNNGV. CDR3 region: CASSPGTGLRETQYF. CDR3 DNA: TGTGCCAGCAGCCCTGGGACAGGCCTTCGAGAGACCCAGTACTTC.

This clone was found once. The rearrangement links TRBV5-1 to TRBJ2-3; TRBD1 might be the D (6 bases). V lost 4 bases and J 2 bases, leaving 14 bases between the germline ends. The CDR3 sequence is 15 residues long. Germline V CDR1 and CDR2: SGHRS, YFSETQ. The CDR3 protein is CASSADRTPTDTQYF. The CDR3 bases are TGCGCCAGCAGCGCCGACAGGACCCCCACAGATACGCAGTATTTT.

The chain carries TRBV28 and TRBJ2-7, with D possibly TRBD2 on 6 matching bases. The germline V gene has CDR1 MDHEN and CDR2 SYDVKM. The CDR3 contains 15 residues. V lost 2 bases to trimming and J lost 5 bases, with 16 bases between them. The chain's CDR3 is CASSLRGQGRHEQYF. Written as DNA, the CDR3 is TGTGCCAGCAGTTTAAGGGGCCAAGGGAGGCACGAGCAGTACTTC.

In its sample, this clone was seen a few times. The gene calls are TRBV6-5 and TRBJ2-5; D unresolved. Trimming took off 0 bases at V and 5 bases at J, with 7 bases between the two ends. Germline V gene lookup returns CDR1 MNHEY and CDR2 SVGAGI. The CDR3 runs to 13 residues. The CDR3 DNA reads TGTGCCAGCAGTTACTCCTTCGGGGAGACCCAGTACTTC. Amino acids: CASSYSFGETQYF.

The chain uses TRBV5-4 and TRBJ2-1, with 14 positions matching TRBD2. The CDR3 is 15 amino acids. V trimming: 4 bases; J trimming: 8 bases; junction bases outside the gene matches: 5. The germline V gene encodes CDR1 SGHNT and CDR2 YYREEE (reference sequence). The CDR3 DNA sequence: TGTGCCAGCAGCGGAGGGACTAGCGGGGGCTATGAGCAGTTCTTC. Amino acid sequence: CASSGGTSGGYEQFF.

This chain links TRBV4-1 with TRBJ1-2, with 7 bases matching TRBD1. V lost 3 bases and J lost 0; bases outside the gene matches: 10. This CDR3 contains 17 residues. Germline values: CDR1 MGHRA, CDR2 YSYEKL. In DNA, the CDR3 is TGCGCCAGCAGCCAGGCGTCTACGGGACAGACTAACTATGGCTACACCTTC. Translating gives CASSQASTGQTNYGYTF.

This chain joins TRBV18 and TRBJ2-3, with 11 nucleotides matching TRBD2. The CDR3 totals 16 residues. Germline V CDR1 and CDR2: KGHSH, LQKENI. V lost 1 base and J lost 1; bases outside the gene matches: 1. The CDR3 nucleotides are TGTGCCAGCTCACCACGGGGACTAGCGGGCACAGATACGCAGTATTTT. Protein: CASSPRGLAGTDTQYF.

V is TRBV6-6 and J is TRBJ1-4; D perhaps matches TRBD1 (5 bases). V was trimmed by 1 base and J by 5 bases, leaving 11 bases between them. The CDR3 is 15 amino acids. Germline V gene sequence: CDR1 MNHNY, CDR2 SVGAGI (reference sequence). CDR3 sequence reads: CASSYLDSPNEKLFF. The CDR3, as DNA: TGTGCCAGCAGTTACTTAGACAGTCCAAATGAAAAACTGTTTTTT.